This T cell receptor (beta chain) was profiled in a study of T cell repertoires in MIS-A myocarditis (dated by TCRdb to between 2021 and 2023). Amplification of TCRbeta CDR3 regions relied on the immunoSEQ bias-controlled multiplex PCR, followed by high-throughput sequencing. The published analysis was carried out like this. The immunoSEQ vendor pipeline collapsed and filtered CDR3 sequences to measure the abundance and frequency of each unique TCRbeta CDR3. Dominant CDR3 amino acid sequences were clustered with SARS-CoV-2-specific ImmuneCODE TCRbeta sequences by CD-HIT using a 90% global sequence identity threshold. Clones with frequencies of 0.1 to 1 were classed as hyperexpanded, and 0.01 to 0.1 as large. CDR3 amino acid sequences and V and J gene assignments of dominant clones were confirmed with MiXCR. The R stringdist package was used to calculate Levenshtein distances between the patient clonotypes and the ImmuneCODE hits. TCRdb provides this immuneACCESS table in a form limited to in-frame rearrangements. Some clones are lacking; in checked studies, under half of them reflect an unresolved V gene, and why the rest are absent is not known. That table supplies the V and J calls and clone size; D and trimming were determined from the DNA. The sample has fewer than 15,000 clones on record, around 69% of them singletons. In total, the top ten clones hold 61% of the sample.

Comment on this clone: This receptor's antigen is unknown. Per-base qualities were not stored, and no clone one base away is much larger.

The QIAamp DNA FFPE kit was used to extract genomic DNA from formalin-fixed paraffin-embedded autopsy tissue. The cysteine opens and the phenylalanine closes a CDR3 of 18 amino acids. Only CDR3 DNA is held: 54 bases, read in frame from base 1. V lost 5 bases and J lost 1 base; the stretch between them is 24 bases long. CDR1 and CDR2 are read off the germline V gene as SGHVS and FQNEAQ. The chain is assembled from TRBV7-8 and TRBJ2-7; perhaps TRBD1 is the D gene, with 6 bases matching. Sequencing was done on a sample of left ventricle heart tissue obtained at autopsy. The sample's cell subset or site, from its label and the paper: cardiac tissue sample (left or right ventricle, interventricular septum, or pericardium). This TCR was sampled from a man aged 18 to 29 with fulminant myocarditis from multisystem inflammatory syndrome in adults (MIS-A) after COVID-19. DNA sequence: TGTGCCAGCAGCCCTGGGGGACACCCTCCGTCGTTTTCCTACGAGCAGTACTTC. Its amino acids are CASSPGGHPPSFSYEQYF.